This T cell receptor (beta chain) was sequenced in a study of PD-1 blockade in classical Hodgkin lymphoma (dated by TCRdb to 2018 to 2021). Study-level background: Nivolumab dosing was 3 mg/kg intravenously every 2 weeks, continuing until either disease progression or unacceptable toxicity. The study used CyTOF and TCR beta sequencing to define a peripheral blood immune signature of response to PD-1 blockade in classical Hodgkin lymphoma. The study at large found these results: The study was restricted to a single clinical trial cohort, and the causes of repertoire differences, possibly disease activity or prior therapy, were left undefined. Diversity was lower in patients who began nivolumab less than 1 year after ASCT, so these patients were left out of later analyses to avoid confounding by immune reconstitution. Baseline TCR diversity was reported to be lower in newly diagnosed patients than in healthy donors and to be lower still in relapsed/refractory patients. CD4+ but not CD8+ TCR diversity rose significantly by C4D1 (p=0.0027 vs p=0.16), most apparent in complete responders (p=0.02). Among trial patients, those achieving complete response had baseline diversity similar to that of newly diagnosed patients, while diversity was significantly lower in partial responders and progressors.

Worth noting for this clone: This receptor's antigen is unknown. It has no much larger one-base neighbor in the sample; base qualities were not kept.

The Qiagen DNeasy kit was used to extract genomic DNA both from unsorted PBMCs and from the negatively selected CD4+ and CD8+ fractions. Amplification of TCR beta CDR3 regions was done by immunoSEQ multiplex PCR with primers that anneal to V and J segments. A synthetic immune receptor repertoire was used to minimize amplification bias, and remaining bias was computationally removed after sequencing. From the authors' description of their analysis: Repertoire diversity was quantified as the Shannon entropy index using custom Python scripts. The unsorted, CD4+ and CD8+ repertoires were each analyzed separately, with the exception of combined analyses, where CD4+ and CD8+ sequences were merged in silico. A clone counted as expanded when the clone's frequency after treatment rose at least 2-fold relative to C1D1, and clones undetected at baseline were given a pseudocount of 0.5. Clones with 0 or 1 copy at C1D1 were classified as singleton clones, and clones with 2 or more copies were classified as non-singleton clones. Clones expanded in unsorted samples were assigned a CD4+, CD8+ or unknown annotation through matching of protein sequences in sorted samples from the same patient. Diversity changes from C1D1 to C4D1 were tested in paired samples using Wilcoxon tests. TCRdb provides this immuneACCESS table in a form limited to in-frame rearrangements. Some clones are lacking; in checked studies, under half of them reflect an unresolved V gene, and why the rest are absent is not known. The V and J calls and clone size come from that table; D and trimming were worked out from the DNA. The sample table records under 20,000 clones; around three quarters of these occur just once. More than 35% of the sample belongs to the ten largest clones.

What this sample's time point label stands for: cycle 4 day 1 (C4D1), after less than 7 weeks of nivolumab. Every trial patient had relapsed after autologous stem cell transplantation, and cohorts A, B and C differed in prior brentuximab vedotin exposure. The trial cohort was composed of about 58 patients with relapsed/refractory classical Hodgkin lymphoma, for whom complete response, partial response or progressive disease was recorded as best overall response. Single-agent nivolumab was administered to trial patients in the multi-cohort phase II CheckMate 205 trial. An independent review committee assessed best overall response by applying the 2007 International Working Group response criteria. PBMCs from the trial were collected at three points: immediately before nivolumab initiation (C1D1), and during therapy at cycle 2 day 1 and cycle 4 day 1. After peripheral blood was drawn into 8 mL Vacutainer Cell Preparation Tubes, PBMCs were isolated by centrifugation and then cryopreserved.

The sequenced sample was peripheral blood mononuclear cells (PBMCs), obtained before the fourth cycle of nivolumab. This sequence was found in a human donor with classical Hodgkin lymphoma.

The bases are TGTGCCAGCAGCTTCGTTCGGAGCACAGATACGCAGTATTTT. It translates to CASSFVRSTDTQYF. The chain is assembled from TRBV5-6 and TRBJ2-3; the D segment cannot be called with confidence. The CDR3 starts with the cysteine, ends with the phenylalanine, and has 14 residues. The read is trimmed to its CDR3 DNA, 42 bases read in frame from base 1. CDR1 SGHDT and CDR2 YYEEEE were looked up in the germline V gene. Relative to germline, V is 2 bases shorter and J is 0 bases shorter, with 7 bases between their ends.